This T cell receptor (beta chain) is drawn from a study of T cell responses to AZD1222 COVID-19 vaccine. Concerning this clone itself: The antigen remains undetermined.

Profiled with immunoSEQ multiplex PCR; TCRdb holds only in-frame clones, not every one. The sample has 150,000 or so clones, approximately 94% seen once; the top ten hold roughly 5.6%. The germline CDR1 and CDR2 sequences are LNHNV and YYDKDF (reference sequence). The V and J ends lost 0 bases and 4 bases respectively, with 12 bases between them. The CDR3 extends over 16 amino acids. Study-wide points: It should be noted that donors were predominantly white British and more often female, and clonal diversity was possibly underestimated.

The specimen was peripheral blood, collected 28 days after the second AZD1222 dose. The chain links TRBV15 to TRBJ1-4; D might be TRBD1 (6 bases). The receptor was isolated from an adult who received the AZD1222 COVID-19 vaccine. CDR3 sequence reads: CATSRDRGDINEKLFF. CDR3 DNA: TGTGCCACCAGCAGAGATAGAGGGGACATTAATGAAAAACTGTTTTTT.